Listed below are T cell receptor beta chains from one sample, sequenced in a study of cytomegalovirus exposure and HLA in healthy donors. The protocol was immunoSEQ multiplex PCR, while the TCRdb copy is restricted to in-frame clones and leaves out a portion. The sample has under 150,000 clones, just under 90% seen once. The sequencing sample was made of PBMCs. The receptors derive from a woman in her thirties in good health and CMV-seronegative. The CDR3 runs from the conserved cysteine through the conserved F or W. Each record gives: clone size, CDR3 length, D gene, J gene, V gene, CDR3 protein, CDR3 DNA. A D gene is named only where the DNA matches it firmly. Some rows mark clone size as missing; the rest say once, few, many or name a class of expanded clone.

clone_size: NA; cdr3_length: 15; d_call: NA; j_call: TRBJ2-7; v_call: TRBV6-6; cdr3_aa: CASSYGRGLSYEQYF; cdr3_nt: TGTGCCAGCAGTTATGGGCGGGGCCTCTCCTACGAGCAGTACTTC
clone_size: NA; cdr3_length: 16; d_call: NA; j_call: TRBJ2-1; v_call: TRBV2; cdr3_aa: CASSAGTPVGYNEQFF; cdr3_nt: TGTGCCAGCAGCGCCGGGACTCCCGTCGGGTACAATGAGCAGTTCTTC
clone_size: NA; cdr3_length: 14; d_call: NA; j_call: TRBJ1-2; v_call: TRBV5-6; cdr3_aa: CASSQYRANYGYTF; cdr3_nt: TGTGCCAGCAGCCAGTACAGGGCGAACTATGGCTACACCTTC
clone_size: once; cdr3_length: 13; d_call: NA; j_call: TRBJ1-4; v_call: TRBV6-1; cdr3_aa: CAGRTALDEKLFF; cdr3_nt: TGTGCCGGAAGGACAGCCCTGGATGAAAAACTGTTCTTT
clone_size: NA; cdr3_length: 19; d_call: TRBD2; j_call: TRBJ2-3; v_call: TRBV7-9; cdr3_aa: CASSPYRRGAGGLRDTQYF; cdr3_nt: TGTGCCAGCAGCCCATACCGCCGGGGTGCGGGGGGGCTGAGGGATACGCAGTATTTT
clone_size: once; cdr3_length: 15; d_call: NA; j_call: TRBJ2-7; v_call: TRBV28; cdr3_aa: CASSNLRDSAYEQYF; cdr3_nt: TGTGCCAGCAGCAACCTCCGGGACTCAGCCTACGAGCAGTACTTC
clone_size: NA; cdr3_length: 16; d_call: TRBD1; j_call: TRBJ2-2; v_call: TRBV6-5; cdr3_aa: CASSYAGTANTGELFF; cdr3_nt: TGTGCCAGCAGTTACGCCGGGACAGCGAACACCGGGGAGCTGTTTTTT
clone_size: NA; cdr3_length: 13; d_call: NA; j_call: TRBJ1-5; v_call: TRBV6-5; cdr3_aa: CASSSNRDQPQHF; cdr3_nt: TGTGCCAGCAGTTCCAACCGGGATCAGCCCCAGCATTTT
clone_size: NA; cdr3_length: 15; d_call: TRBD1; j_call: TRBJ2-1; v_call: TRBV5-1; cdr3_aa: CASSSGQGTYNEQFF; cdr3_nt: TGCGCCAGCAGCTCGGGACAGGGGACCTACAATGAGCAGTTCTTC
clone_size: NA; cdr3_length: 15; d_call: NA; j_call: TRBJ2-3; v_call: TRBV5-4; cdr3_aa: CASSPPGLSTDTQYF; cdr3_nt: TGTGCCAGCAGCCCCCCGGGACTTAGCACAGATACGCAGTATTTT
clone_size: NA; cdr3_length: 17; d_call: TRBD1; j_call: TRBJ1-1; v_call: TRBV7-9; cdr3_aa: CASSRPGTGWVNTEAFF; cdr3_nt: TGTGCCAGCAGCCGTCCCGGGACAGGTTGGGTGAACACTGAAGCTTTCTTT
clone_size: NA; cdr3_length: 16; d_call: TRBD2; j_call: TRBJ2-3; v_call: TRBV4-3; cdr3_aa: CASSQGRTRFTDTQYF; cdr3_nt: TGCGCCAGCAGCCAGGGCCGGACTAGATTTACAGATACGCAGTATTTT
clone_size: few; cdr3_length: 16; d_call: TRBD1; j_call: TRBJ1-4; v_call: TRBV4-3; cdr3_aa: CASSQRTGTGGEKLFF; cdr3_nt: TGCGCCAGCAGCCAGCGAACCGGGACAGGAGGTGAAAAACTGTTTTTT
clone_size: NA; cdr3_length: 12; d_call: TRBD1; j_call: TRBJ1-5; v_call: TRBV19; cdr3_aa: CATSGGYQSQHF; cdr3_nt: TGTGCCACCTCAGGGGGTTATCAGTCCCAGCATTTT
clone_size: once; cdr3_length: 15; d_call: NA; j_call: TRBJ2-1; v_call: TRBV29-1; cdr3_aa: CSITAGSGLLNEQFF; cdr3_nt: TGCAGCATCACGGCGGGGTCAGGTCTCTTAAATGAGCAGTTCTTC